This entry lists 24 T cell receptor beta chains sequenced from one sample in a study of blood T cell repertoires in COVID-19. The protocol was immunoSEQ multiplex PCR, while the TCRdb copy is restricted to in-frame clones and leaves out a portion. The data show under 75,000 clones, 75% to 85% seen once. Sequences were obtained from peripheral blood. The source of these receptors is a man in his 60s with acute or convalescent COVID-19.

The chain recombines TRBV10-2 with TRBJ2-2; 7 bases agree with TRBD2. CDR1 and CDR2 from the germline V gene are WSHSY and SAAADI. V gave up 3 bases and J gave up 4 bases; unmatched junction bases: 8. The CDR3 consists of 16 residues. The CDR3 sequence is CASSDLSGSSTGELFF. DNA for the CDR3: TGCGCCAGCAGTGACCTTAGCGGGTCCTCCACCGGGGAGCTGTTTTTT.

This clone has more than one count but fewer than ten. The V and J genes are TRBV6-1 and TRBJ2-5; TRBD1 matches 7 bases. The CDR3 spans 15 residues. Trimming cost V 2 bases and J 3 bases; bases outside gene matches: 6. Germline CDR1 is MNHNS and CDR2 is SASEGT. CDR3 in amino acids: CASSERPGQEETQYF. CDR3 DNA: TGTGCCAGCAGTGAACGGCCCGGACAGGAAGAGACCCAGTACTTC.

V gene TRBV30 combines with J gene TRBJ2-5; D is unclear. CDR1 GTSNPN and CDR2 SVGIG come from the germline V gene (reference sequence). With 3 bases removed from V and 5 bases from J, the gap between germline ends came to 10 bases. The CDR3 is 12 amino acids. The CDR3 DNA sequence: TGTGCCTGGAGGGTGAGATGGGAGACCCAGTACTTC. This sequence encodes CAWRVRWETQYF.

Remarks on this clone: The junction differs from germline at one of its ends, possibly a read error. This sequence joins TRBV5-4 and TRBJ2-2, with 8 bases lining up with TRBD2. CDR1 is SGHNT, CDR2 YYREEE, per germline (reference sequence). This CDR3 has 17 amino acids. The CDR3 nucleotides are TGTGCCAGCAGCTTGGCCGGGCGGGGGGCGAAAACCGGGGAGCTGTTTTTT. Encoded protein: CASSLAGRGAKTGELFF.

The V gene is TRBV5-1, the J gene TRBJ2-7; a weak D match, TRBD1 (5 bases). Trimming shortened V by 4 bases and J by 3 bases, and 14 bases separated the two germline ends. The CDR3 is 14 amino acids. Germline V lookup: CDR1 SGHRS, CDR2 YFSETQ. The CDR3 is CASSETQGGYEQYF. The CDR3 DNA is TGCGCCAGCAGCGAGACTCAGGGTGGCTACGAGCAGTACTTC. Complete variable domain (other parts from reference TRBV5-1 and TRBJ2-7): KAGVTQTPRYLIKTRGQQVTLSCSPISGHRSVSWYQQTPGQGLQFLFEYFSETQRNKGNFPGRFSGRQFSNSRSEMNVSTLELGDSALYLCASSETQGGYEQYFGPGTRLTVT.

This clone was counted once. This chain links TRBV19 with TRBJ2-2; unclear D gene. CDR1 and CDR2 (germline): LNHDA, SQIVND (reference sequence). The CDR3 covers 14 residues. Trimming cost V 5 bases and J 0 bases, with 7 bases left between them. This chain's CDR3 is CASSPGANTGELFF. For the CDR3, the DNA is TGTGCCAGTAGTCCAGGTGCGAACACCGGGGAGCTGTTTTTT.

The chain joins TRBV9 to TRBJ2-3, with D perhaps matching TRBD2 (7 bases). The CDR3 contains 15 residues. Trimming pared 3 bases from V and 4 bases from J, leaving 15 bases between. Germline CDR1 reads SGDLS; CDR2 reads YYNGEE. CDR3 DNA: TGTGCCAGCAGCGCGTCGGGGGGCGGGTCAGATACGCAGTATTTT. Protein: CASSASGGGSDTQYF. The full variable domain, completed using reference TRBV9 and TRBJ2-3, is DSGVTQTPKHLITATGQRVTLRCSPRSGDLSVYWYQQSLDQGLQFLIQYYNGEERAKGNILERFSAQQFPDLHSELNLSSLELGDSALYFCASSASGGGSDTQYFGPGTRLTVL.

The V gene is TRBV6-1, the J gene TRBJ1-4, with TRBD1 identical over 7 bases. CDR1 and CDR2 (germline): MNHNS, SASEGT. This CDR3 region has 17 residues. The V gene end was trimmed by 3 bases and the J gene end by 1 base; junction bases not matched to a gene: 8. DNA of the CDR3: TGTGCCAGCAGTGATTATCGGGACAGTCAAACTAATGAAAAACTGTTTTTT. It is translated as CASSDYRDSQTNEKLFF.

This clone has a handful of counts. This chain uses TRBV2 with TRBJ1-1; D unclear. Germline CDR1 is SNHLY and CDR2 is FYNNEI. This CDR3 spans 11 amino acids. V dropped 6 bases and J dropped 8 bases, with 10 bases sitting between them. The CDR3: CASSPTQEAFF. For the CDR3, the DNA is TGTGCCAGCAGCCCCACACAGGAAGCTTTCTTT.

The V call is TRBV19, the J call TRBJ1-2; 9 bases line up with TRBD1. Per germline, CDR1 LNHDA and CDR2 SQIVND (reference sequence). Trimming removed 4 bases from V and 5 bases from J; junction bases left unmatched: 17. The CDR3 consists of 18 residues. For the CDR3, the DNA is TGTGCCAGTAGTAGACGTCCCGGGACAGGGTCCAACCTGTATGGCTACACCTTC. It specifies CASSRRPGTGSNLYGYTF.

This chain links TRBV11-3 with TRBJ2-2; 7 bases align to TRBD1. V was clipped by 5 bases and J by 4 bases; unmatched bases: 10. The germline V gene has CDR1 SGHNT and CDR2 YENEEA. This CDR3 comprises 16 residues. The chain's CDR3 is CASSQSQGLGTGELFF. As DNA, the CDR3 is TGTGCCAGCAGCCAATCACAGGGGTTGGGCACCGGGGAGCTGTTTTTT.

This sequence joins TRBV7-2 and TRBJ2-3; tentative D call: TRBD2 (6 bases). Trimming stripped 1 base from V and 2 bases from J, with 16 bases between. Germline CDR1 and CDR2: SGHTA and FQGNSA. The CDR3 contains 17 residues. In nucleotides, the CDR3 is TGTGCCAGCAGCTTAGGGTCCGCGGGGAGCACCACAGATACGCAGTATTTT. It yields the protein CASSLGSAGSTTDTQYF.

The rearrangement links TRBV7-9 to TRBJ2-2, with a possible D match to TRBD2 (5 bases). The CDR3 has 16 amino acids. Between the trimmed V and J ends, which lost 7 bases and 4 bases, there was a span of 19 bases. Germline lookup yields CDR1 SEHNR and CDR2 FQNEAQ (reference sequence). CDR3 DNA sequence: TGTGCCAGCAACACCGGGGTACCTCTTAGCACCGGGGAGCTGTTTTTT. Residues: CASNTGVPLSTGELFF.

The CDR3 reads CASSRQGGNTEAFF. For the CDR3, the DNA is TGTGCCAGCAGTCGGCAGGGTGGGAACACTGAAGCTTTCTTT. This sequence joins TRBV6-6 and TRBJ1-1; D possibly corresponds to TRBD1 (5 bases). V lost 5 bases, J lost 1 base, and 11 bases lay in between. Germline CDR1 is MNHNY and CDR2 is SVGAGI (reference sequence). The CDR3 spans 14 residues.

This clone came up once. The chain combines TRBV9 with TRBJ1-6; D remains ambiguous. The CDR3 is 13 residues long. Germline V CDR1 and CDR2: SGDLS, YYNGEE. The V and J ends lost 2 bases and 7 bases respectively, with 7 bases between them. The CDR3 sequence is CASSVSLNSPLHF. CDR3 coding DNA: TGTGCCAGCAGCGTCTCTCTCAATTCACCCCTCCACTTT. Complete variable domain (other parts from reference TRBV9 and TRBJ1-6): DSGVTQTPKHLITATGQRVTLRCSPRSGDLSVYWYQQSLDQGLQFLIQYYNGEERAKGNILERFSAQQFPDLHSELNLSSLELGDSALYFCASSVSLNSPLHFGNGTRLTVT.

V is TRBV5-5 and J is TRBJ2-3; 11 nucleotides line up with TRBD1. This CDR3 has 16 residues. The V gene end was trimmed by 2 bases and the J gene end by 0 bases; junction bases not matched to a gene: 2. CDR1 SGHKS and CDR2 YYEKEE come from the germline V gene (reference sequence). The DNA for the CDR3 is TGTGCCAGCAGCTTCGGACAGGGGGCTAGCACAGATACGCAGTATTTT. Protein product: CASSFGQGASTDTQYF.

The table lists this clone with a few counts. V usage is TRBV7-2 and J usage is TRBJ2-5; TRBD1 is a possible D gene (6 bases). Germline assignment: CDR1 SGHTA and CDR2 FQGNSA. There are 13 residues in the CDR3. The V gene lost 1 base and the J gene lost 5 bases, with 8 bases spanning the gap. This CDR3 is CASSLGGRETQYF. CDR3 in DNA: TGTGCCAGCAGCTTAGGGGGGCGGGAGACCCAGTACTTC.

This clone appeared a single time. The chain has TRBV7-9 and TRBJ2-7; 8 bases fit TRBD2. The CDR3 has 16 residues. V was clipped by 5 bases and J by 2 bases; unmatched bases: 11. Germline-derived CDR1 and CDR2 are SEHNR and FQNEAQ (reference sequence). Written as DNA, the CDR3 is TGTGCCAGCAGCAACACGCTCCGGACTAGCACCTACGAGCAGTACTTC. It yields the protein CASSNTLRTSTYEQYF.

V and J are TRBV19 and TRBJ1-6; 9 bases are shared with TRBD1. This CDR3 contains 15 residues. Per germline, CDR1 LNHDA and CDR2 SQIVND (reference sequence). The V and J ends lost 5 bases and 3 bases, in that order; junction bases with no gene match: 2. CDR3 protein: CASSDRGGYNSPLHF. As DNA, the CDR3 is TGTGCCAGTAGTGACAGGGGGGGCTATAATTCACCCCTCCACTTT.

This chain connects TRBV18 to TRBJ2-2; 9 bases map to TRBD1. The CDR3 is 14 amino acids. The V gene's germline CDR1 is KGHSH and CDR2 LQKENI. Trimming took 3 bases from V and 5 from J; bases not matched to a gene: 1. The CDR3 region is CASSPGQGTGELFF. The CDR3 DNA reads as TGTGCCAGCTCACCGGGACAGGGTACCGGGGAGCTGTTTTTT.

This clone turned up a few times. The chain joins TRBV12-3 or TRBV12-4 to TRBJ2-5; TRBD1 is a possible D gene (6 bases). Trimming removed 6 bases from V and 9 bases from J, with 17 bases in between. The CDR3 contains 13 residues. The CDR3: CASSSGQQMAQYF. DNA for the CDR3: TGTGCCAGCAGCTCGGGACAACAGATGGCCCAGTACTTC.

The gene calls are TRBV24-1 and TRBJ2-7; 8 bases are a match to TRBD1. V was pared by 12 bases and J by 0 bases, with 3 bases of the junction left unmatched. The germline V gene encodes CDR1 KGHDR and CDR2 SFDVKD. CDR3 length: 12 amino acids. CDR3 amino acids: CAVGQGSYEQYF. The CDR3 nucleotides read TGTGCCGTCGGACAGGGCTCCTACGAGCAGTACTTC.

The CDR3 nucleotides read TGCGCCAGCAGTGAGGCAGGGGGCATCACTGAAGCTTTCTTT. Its translation is CASSEAGGITEAFF. The genes are TRBV10-2 and TRBJ1-1; 8 nucleotides match TRBD1. Germline V gene data show CDR1 as WSHSY and CDR2 as SAAADI. V lost 2 bases and J lost 4; bases outside the gene matches: 3. This CDR3 is 14 amino acids long.

This chain joins TRBV29-1 and TRBJ1-4; 9 nucleotides align to TRBD1. CDR1 SQVTM and CDR2 ANQGSEA come from the germline V gene. CDR3 size: 12 residues. Trimming cost V 7 bases and J 5 bases; bases outside gene matches: 2. The CDR3 loop is CSAGTGNEKLFF. The DNA for the CDR3 is TGCAGCGCCGGGACAGGGAATGAAAAACTGTTTTTT.